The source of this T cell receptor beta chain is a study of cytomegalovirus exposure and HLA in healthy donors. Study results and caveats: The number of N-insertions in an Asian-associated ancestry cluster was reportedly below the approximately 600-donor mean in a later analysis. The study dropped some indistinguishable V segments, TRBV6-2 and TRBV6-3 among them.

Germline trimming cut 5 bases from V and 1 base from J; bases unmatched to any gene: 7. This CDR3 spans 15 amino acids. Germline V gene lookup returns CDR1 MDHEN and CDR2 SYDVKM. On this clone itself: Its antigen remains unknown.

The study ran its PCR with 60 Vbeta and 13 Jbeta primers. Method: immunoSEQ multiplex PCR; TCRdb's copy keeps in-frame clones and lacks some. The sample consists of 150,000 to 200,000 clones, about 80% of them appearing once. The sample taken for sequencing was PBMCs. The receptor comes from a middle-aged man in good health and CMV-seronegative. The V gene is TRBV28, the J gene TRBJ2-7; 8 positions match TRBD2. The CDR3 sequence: CASSRGGVSSYEQYF. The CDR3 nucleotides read TGTGCCAGCAGTCGGGGGGGGGTTTCTTCCTACGAGCAGTACTTC. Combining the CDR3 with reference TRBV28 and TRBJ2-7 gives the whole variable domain DVKVTQSSRYLVKRTGEKVFLECVQDMDHENMFWYRQDPGLGLRLIYFSYDVKMKEKGDIPEGYSVSREKKERFSLILESASTNQTSMYLCASSRGGVSSYEQYFGPGTRLTVT.